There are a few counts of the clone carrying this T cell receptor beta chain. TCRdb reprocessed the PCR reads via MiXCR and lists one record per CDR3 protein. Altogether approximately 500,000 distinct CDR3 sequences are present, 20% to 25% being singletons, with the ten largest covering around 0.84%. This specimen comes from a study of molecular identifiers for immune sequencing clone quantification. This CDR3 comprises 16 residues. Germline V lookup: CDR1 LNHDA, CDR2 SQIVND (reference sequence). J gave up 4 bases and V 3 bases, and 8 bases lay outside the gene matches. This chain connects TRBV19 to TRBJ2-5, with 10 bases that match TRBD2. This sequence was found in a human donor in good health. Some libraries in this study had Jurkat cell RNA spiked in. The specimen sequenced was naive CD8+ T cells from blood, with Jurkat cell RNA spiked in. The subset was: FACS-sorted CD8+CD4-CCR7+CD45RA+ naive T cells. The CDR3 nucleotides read TGTGCCAGTAGTATCGTGGCTAGCGGGGGACTAGAGACCCAGTACTTC. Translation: CASSIVASGGLETQYF.